Listed below are T cell receptor beta chains from one sample, sequenced in a study of cytomegalovirus exposure and HLA in healthy donors. Sequenced by immunoSEQ multiplex PCR; TCRdb stores in-frame clones only, minus some. The sample has about 160,000 clones, 84% seen once. Sequenced material: PBMCs. The receptor set was obtained from a man aged 18 to 30 in good health and CMV-seronegative. Both conserved end residues are trimmed from each CDR3. Clone size, where shown, is once, few, many, or a class for clones that have expanded.

v_gene	abundance	j_gene	CDR3aa
TRBV6-4	NA	TRBJ2-3	ASSEREGPDTQY
TRBV29-1	NA	TRBJ2-7	SVRGRGPYEQY
TRBV7-7	NA	TRBJ2-5	ASGAGETQY
TRBV5-1	NA	TRBJ2-4	ASSLTGTGAVLAKNIQY
TRBV6-5	NA	TRBJ2-3	ASVGAGAVDTQY
TRBV7-9	NA	TRBJ2-5	SSSLAWGPQETQY
TRBV7-2	NA	TRBJ2-7	ASSPLLAGGLHEQY
TRBV28	NA	TRBJ2-3	ASAPGGVSVSQY
TRBV6-5	NA	TRBJ2-7	ASSYPGQGNEQY
TRBV19	once	TRBJ1-2	ASSMRGRVYGYT
TRBV14	once	TRBJ2-7	ASRDRVIDEQY
TRBV9	NA	TRBJ1-3	ASSVGAISGNTIY
TRBV7-3	few	TRBJ2-3	ASSPGSTDTQY
TRBV29-1	NA	TRBJ2-2	SGRQGANTGELF
TRBV7-9	NA	TRBJ2-3	ASSSEPSTDTQY
TRBV23-1	NA	TRBJ2-2	ASSLAGGPPGELF
TRBV5-1	NA	TRBJ2-3	ASSLRQGAVTQY
TRBV7-9	NA	TRBJ2-2	ASSFIAGTGELF
TRBV2	NA	TRBJ2-6	ASSDSSGANVLT
TRBV4-1	NA	TRBJ1-2	ASSPAGTGVYYGYT
TRBV18	NA	TRBJ2-1	ASSGGPNEQF
TRBV19	NA	TRBJ2-7	ASNHGQGAGEQY
TRBV15	many	TRBJ2-1	ATSPGQGSNEQF
TRBV14	NA	TRBJ2-3	ASSQRDGGPSDTQY
TRBV2	NA	TRBJ2-3	ASSGTSGGPSTDTQY
TRBV9	NA	TRBJ2-3	ASKRGSTDTQY
TRBV9	NA	TRBJ2-7	ASSVGDRGEQY